This T cell receptor beta chain was profiled in a study of chemoradiotherapy in HPV16-positive cancers. Per germline, CDR1 SGDLS and CDR2 YYNGEE. This CDR3 comprises 17 residues. V was pared by 4 bases and J by 1 base, with 20 bases between. Using immunoSEQ multiplex PCR, the repertoire was profiled, and TCRdb retains in-frame clones only, with some absent. The sample yields about 7,900 clones, 80% seen once. Sampling was conducted from a patient who underwent chemoradiotherapy. The clonotype comes from a human donor with HPV-associated anogenital cancer. The chain is built from TRBV9 and TRBJ1-1, with a possible D match to TRBD1 (5 bases). CDR3 coding DNA: TGTGCCAGCAGCCCCCCCCTCGGGCTTGGGGGGAACACTGAAGCTTTCTTT. Amino acid sequence: CASSPPLGLGGNTEAFF.